This T cell receptor (beta chain) emerged from a study of shared clonotypes between healthy human individuals. Study-wide background: Two female and three male donors aged 18 to 49 were enrolled.

With respect to this clone: Its matching antigen is unknown.

This CDR3 is 17 amino acids long. V shed 3 bases, J shed 4 bases, and the junction held 10 bases outside the gene matches. Germline lookup yields CDR1 LGHNA and CDR2 YSLEER. CD45RO-negative, CCR7-positively selected cells formed the naive CD8 fraction, excluding terminally differentiated effector memory CD45RA+ cells. Findings and caveats of the study: Only a few donors were included, so the genetic and exposure-history diversity represented was limited. Generation probability values for non-shared clonotypes were lower than those for clonotypes shared by all four donors.

TCRdb's copy holds only in-frame clones and misses some; the assay was immunoSEQ multiplex PCR. The sample includes more than 600,000 clones, just over 90% of them seen just once. V is TRBV4-3 and J is TRBJ2-7; 12 nucleotides match TRBD2. Input material: naive CD8+ T cells sorted from blood. The receptor was derived from a man aged 25 to 40 in good health. The CDR3 DNA reads as TGCGCCAGCAGCCAGACACTAGCGGGAGGACCCACTTACGAGCAGTACTTC. Translation gives CASSQTLAGGPTYEQYF.